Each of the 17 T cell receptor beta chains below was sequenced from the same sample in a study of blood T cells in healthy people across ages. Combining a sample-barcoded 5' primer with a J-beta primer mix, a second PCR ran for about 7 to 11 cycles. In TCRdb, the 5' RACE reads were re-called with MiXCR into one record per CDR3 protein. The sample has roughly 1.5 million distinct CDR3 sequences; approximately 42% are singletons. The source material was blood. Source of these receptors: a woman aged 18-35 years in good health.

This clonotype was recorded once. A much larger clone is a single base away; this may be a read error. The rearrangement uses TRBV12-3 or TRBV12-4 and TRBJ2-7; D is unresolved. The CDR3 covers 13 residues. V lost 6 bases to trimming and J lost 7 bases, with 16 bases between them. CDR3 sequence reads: CASSQFRSSEQYF. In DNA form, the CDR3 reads TGTGCCAGCAGCCAATTCCGGTCTTCTGAGCAGTACTTC.

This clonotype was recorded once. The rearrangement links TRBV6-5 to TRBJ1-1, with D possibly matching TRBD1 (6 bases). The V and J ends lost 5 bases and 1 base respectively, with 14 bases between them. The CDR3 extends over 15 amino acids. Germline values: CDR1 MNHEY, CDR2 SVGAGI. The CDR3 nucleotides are TGTGCCAGCAGTCCCTGGATGGACAGGAACACTGAAGCTTTCTTT. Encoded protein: CASSPWMDRNTEAFF.

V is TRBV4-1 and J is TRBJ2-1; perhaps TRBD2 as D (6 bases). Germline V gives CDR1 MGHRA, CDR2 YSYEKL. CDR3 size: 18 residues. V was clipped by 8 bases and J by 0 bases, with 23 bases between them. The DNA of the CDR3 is TGCGCCAGCTCGAGAGAGGGACTCCTCAGGTTCTCCTACAATGAGCAGTTCTTC. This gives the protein CASSREGLLRFSYNEQFF.

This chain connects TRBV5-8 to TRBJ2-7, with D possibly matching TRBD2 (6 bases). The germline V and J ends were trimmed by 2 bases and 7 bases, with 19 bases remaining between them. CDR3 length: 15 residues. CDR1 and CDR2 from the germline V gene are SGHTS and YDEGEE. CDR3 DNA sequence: TGTGCCAGCAGCTTTCCAGGGAGGTTCCCCAATGAGCAGTACTTC. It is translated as CASSFPGRFPNEQYF.

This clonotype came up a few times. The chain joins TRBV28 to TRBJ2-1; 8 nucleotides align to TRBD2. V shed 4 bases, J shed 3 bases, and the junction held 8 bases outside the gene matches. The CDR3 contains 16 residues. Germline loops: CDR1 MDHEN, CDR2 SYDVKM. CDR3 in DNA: TGTGCCAGCAGTTCTCTACTAGCGGAAGGCTACAATGAGCAGTTCTTC. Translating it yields CASSSLLAEGYNEQFF.

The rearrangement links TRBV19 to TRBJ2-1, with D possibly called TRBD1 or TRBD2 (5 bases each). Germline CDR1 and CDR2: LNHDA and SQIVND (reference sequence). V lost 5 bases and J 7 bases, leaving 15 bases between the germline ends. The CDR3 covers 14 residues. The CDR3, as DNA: TGTGCCAGTAGTTCCGGGGCCTATACGAATGAGCAGTTCTTC. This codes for CASSSGAYTNEQFF. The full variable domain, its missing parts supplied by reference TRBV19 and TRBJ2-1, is DGGITQSPKYLFRKEGQNVTLSCEQNLNHDAMYWYRQDPGQGLRLIYYSQIVNDFQKGDIAEGYSVSREKKESFPLTVTSAQKNPTAFYLCASSSGAYTNEQFFGPGTRLTVL.

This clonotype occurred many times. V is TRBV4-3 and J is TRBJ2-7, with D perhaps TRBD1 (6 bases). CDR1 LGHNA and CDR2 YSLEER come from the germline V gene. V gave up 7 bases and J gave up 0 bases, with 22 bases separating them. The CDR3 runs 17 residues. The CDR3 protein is CASTVTSRDIDSYEQYF. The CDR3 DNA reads TGCGCCAGCACCGTCACGTCAAGGGACATCGACTCCTACGAGCAGTACTTC.

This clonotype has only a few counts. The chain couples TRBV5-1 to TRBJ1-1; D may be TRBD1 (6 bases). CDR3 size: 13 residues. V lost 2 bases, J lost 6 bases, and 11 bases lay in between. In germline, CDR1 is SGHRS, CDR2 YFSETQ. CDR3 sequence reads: CASSFVQGSEAFF. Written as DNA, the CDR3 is TGCGCCAGCAGCTTCGTCCAGGGGTCTGAAGCTTTCTTT.

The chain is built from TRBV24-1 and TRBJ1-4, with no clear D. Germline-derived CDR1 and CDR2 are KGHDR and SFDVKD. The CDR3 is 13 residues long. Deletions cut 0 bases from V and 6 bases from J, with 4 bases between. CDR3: CATSDLVHEKLFF. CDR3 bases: TGTGCCACCAGTGATTTGGTTCATGAAAAACTGTTTTTT.

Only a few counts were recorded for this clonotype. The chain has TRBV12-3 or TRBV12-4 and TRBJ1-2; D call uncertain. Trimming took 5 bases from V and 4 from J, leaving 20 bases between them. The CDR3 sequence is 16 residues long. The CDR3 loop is CASSLLRAAIPYGYTF. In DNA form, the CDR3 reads TGTGCCAGCAGTCTCCTAAGGGCAGCAATCCCCTATGGCTACACCTTC.

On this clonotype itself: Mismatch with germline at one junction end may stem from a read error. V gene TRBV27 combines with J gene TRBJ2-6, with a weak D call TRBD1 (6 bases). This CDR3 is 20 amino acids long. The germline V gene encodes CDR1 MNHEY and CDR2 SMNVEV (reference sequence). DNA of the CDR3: TGTGCCAGCAGTGCTAAGACCTCAGGGGTAATCAAGTCTGGGGCCAACGCCCTGACTTTC. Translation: CASSAKTSGVIKSGANALTF.

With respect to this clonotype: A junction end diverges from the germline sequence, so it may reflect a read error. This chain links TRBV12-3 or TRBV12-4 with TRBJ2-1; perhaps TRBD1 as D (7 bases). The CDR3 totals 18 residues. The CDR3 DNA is TGTGCCAGCAGTTCGCCGAGGAGGGGGCTAGCTAGGTACAATGGGCAGTTCTTC. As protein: CASSSPRRGLARYNGQFF.

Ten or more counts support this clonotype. CDR3 sequence (DNA): TGCAGTGCAAGACTAGCGGGTTTTCAAGAGACCCAGTACTTC. Amino acids: CSARLAGFQETQYF. V and J are TRBV29-1 and TRBJ2-5; 10 positions match TRBD2. CDR3 length equals 14 residues. The germline V gene has CDR1 SQVTM and CDR2 ANQGSEA.

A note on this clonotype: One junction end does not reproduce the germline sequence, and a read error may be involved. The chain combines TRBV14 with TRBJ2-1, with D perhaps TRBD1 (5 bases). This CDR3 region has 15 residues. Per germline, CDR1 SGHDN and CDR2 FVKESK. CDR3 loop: CASSQYRTRYNEQFF. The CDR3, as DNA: TGTGCCAGCAGCCAATATAGGACAAGATACAACGAGCAGTTCTTC.

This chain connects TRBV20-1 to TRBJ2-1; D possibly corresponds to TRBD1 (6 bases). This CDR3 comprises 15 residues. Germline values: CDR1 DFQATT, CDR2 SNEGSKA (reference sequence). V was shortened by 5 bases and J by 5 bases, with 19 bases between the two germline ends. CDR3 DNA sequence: TGCAGTGCTCTCCCCAGGGGCAAAGGGGACAATGAGCAGTTCTTC. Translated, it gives CSALPRGKGDNEQFF.

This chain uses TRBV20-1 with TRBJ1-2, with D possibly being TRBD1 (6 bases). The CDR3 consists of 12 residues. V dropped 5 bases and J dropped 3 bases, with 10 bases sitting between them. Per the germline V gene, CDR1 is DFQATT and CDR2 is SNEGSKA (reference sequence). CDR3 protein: CSAGGQYYGYTF. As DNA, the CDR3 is TGCAGTGCTGGTGGACAGTACTATGGCTACACCTTC.

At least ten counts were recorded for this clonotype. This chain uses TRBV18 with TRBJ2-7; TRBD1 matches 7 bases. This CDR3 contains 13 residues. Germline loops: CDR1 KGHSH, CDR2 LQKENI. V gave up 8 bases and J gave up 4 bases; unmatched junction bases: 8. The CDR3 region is CASSPDRAYEQYF. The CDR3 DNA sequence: TGTGCCAGCAGCCCCGACAGGGCTTACGAGCAGTACTTC.